Included here is one TCR beta chain sequence, with context. Trimming cost V 7 bases and J 0 bases; bases outside gene matches: 8. Germline V lookup: CDR1 LNHDA, CDR2 SQIVND (reference sequence). The CDR3 runs 16 residues. Authors' data handling: Reference gene primer amplification gave estimated nucleated cell counts. TCRdb keeps only in-frame clones here, not all; method: immunoSEQ multiplex PCR. For V, J and clone size, that table is used; D and trimming come from the DNA. In the table there are about 67,000 clones, roughly 90% of which are singletons. This sample is part of a study of blood T cell repertoires in COVID-19. Background on the study: Spain, Italy and the United States supplied samples that represented acute and convalescent COVID-19.

The TCR sequence derives from a woman aged 55-70 years with acute or convalescent COVID-19. This chain joins TRBV19 and TRBJ2-2, with 7 bases that match TRBD2. The material sequenced was peripheral blood. CDR3 sequence: CASNQGGGANTGELFF. The CDR3 DNA reads as TGTGCCAGTAATCAGGGCGGGGGTGCGAACACCGGGGAGCTGTTTTTT. The variable domain in full, completed from reference TRBV19 and TRBJ2-2, reads DGGITQSPKYLFRKEGQNVTLSCEQNLNHDAMYWYRQDPGQGLRLIYYSQIVNDFQKGDIAEGYSVSREKKESFPLTVTSAQKNPTAFYLCASNQGGGANTGELFFGEGSRLTVL.